What follows is one TCR beta chain and its context. What it recognizes is unknown. A single base separates this from a much larger clone, so it may be a read error. The data were obtained in a study of T cells in Graves' hyperthyroidism and ophthalmopathy. Study observations and caveats: Ophthalmopathy prediction by the model preceded onset by a median approximately 6.9 months.

Uncontrolled infection, other autoimmune disease, pregnancy or lactation barred patients from enrollment. This CDR3 spans 17 amino acids. Germline lookup yields CDR1 MNHEY and CDR2 SVGAGI. The ends were cut back, 2 bases at V and 4 bases at J, with 19 bases in the middle. Authors of the study amplified TCR beta CDR3 regions from RNA transcripts. The HTBI primer set served for first-round RT-PCR of the TCR CDR3. MiXCR, run by TCRdb on the multiplex PCR reads, gives a single entry per CDR3 protein. The sample records about 590,000 distinct CDR3 sequences, 12% to 15% being singletons. The specimen sequenced was blood. The chain is built from TRBV6-5 and TRBJ2-3; tentative D call: TRBD1 (5 bases). This clonotype was obtained from a woman aged 18-29 years with Graves' ophthalmopathy. The CDR3 spells CASSYGLKPQGADTQYF. For the CDR3, the DNA is TGTGCCAGCAGTTACGGCCTAAAGCCCCAAGGGGCAGATACGCAGTATTTT.